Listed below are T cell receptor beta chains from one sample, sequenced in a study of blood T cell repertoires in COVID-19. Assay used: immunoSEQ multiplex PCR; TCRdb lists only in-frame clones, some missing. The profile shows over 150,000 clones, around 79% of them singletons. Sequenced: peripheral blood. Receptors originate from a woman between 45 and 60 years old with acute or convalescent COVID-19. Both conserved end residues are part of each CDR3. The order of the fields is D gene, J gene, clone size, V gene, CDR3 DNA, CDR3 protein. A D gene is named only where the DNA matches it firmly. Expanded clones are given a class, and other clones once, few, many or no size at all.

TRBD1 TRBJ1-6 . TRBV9 TGTGCCAGCAGCGTTGGGACAGGGGGGCAATCCTATAATTCACCCCTCCACTTT CASSVGTGGQSYNSPLHF
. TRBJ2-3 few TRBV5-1 TGCGCCAGCAGCGATACCAGCGCAGCGGTGGGCACAGATACGCAGTATTTT CASSDTSAAVGTDTQYF
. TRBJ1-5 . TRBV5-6 TGTGCCAGCAGCTTGGCCGGTCCCATCAATCAGCCCCAGCATTTT CASSLAGPINQPQHF
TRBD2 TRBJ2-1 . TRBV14 TGTGCCAGCAGCCAAAAGCGGGGGTCCTACAATGAGCAGTTCTTC CASSQKRGSYNEQFF
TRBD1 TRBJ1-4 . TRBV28 TGTGCCAGCAGTTCAAGAGGGGTAACAGGGGCGGGAGAAAAACTGTTTTTT CASSSRGVTGAGEKLFF
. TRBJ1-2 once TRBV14 TGTGCCAGCAGCCAAGGTCTGGGGGCAGGGAACTATGGCTACACCTTC CASSQGLGAGNYGYTF
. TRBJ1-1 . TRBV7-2 TGTGCCAGCAGCTTACCTTTAATGAACACTGAAGCTTTCTTT CASSLPLMNTEAFF
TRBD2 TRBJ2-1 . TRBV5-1 TGCGCCAGTAGTTCTAGCGGGGGATACAATGAGCAGTTCTTC CASSSSGGYNEQFF
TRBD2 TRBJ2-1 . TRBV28 TGTGCCAGCAGTCCCCCGGGACTAGCGGGAGTAGGTGAGCAGTTCTTC CASSPPGLAGVGEQFF
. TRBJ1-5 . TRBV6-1 TGTGCCAGCAGTGAAGCGCTTCCGGGGGGGAGCAATCAGCCCCAGCATTTT CASSEALPGGSNQPQHF
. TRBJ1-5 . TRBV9 TGTGCCAGCAGCCCCCTTCCTAGCAATCAGCCCCAGCATTTT CASSPLPSNQPQHF
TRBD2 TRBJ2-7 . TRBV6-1 TGTGCCAGCAGTGAGGGACTAGCGGGAGCGGAGCAGTACTTC CASSEGLAGAEQYF
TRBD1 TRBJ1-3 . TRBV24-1 TGTGCCACCAGTGATTTCGGACAGGGTGGTGGAAACACCATATATTTT CATSDFGQGGGNTIYF
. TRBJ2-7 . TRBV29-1 TGCAGCGTCGCCCAGACCTACGAGCAGTACTTC CSVAQTYEQYF